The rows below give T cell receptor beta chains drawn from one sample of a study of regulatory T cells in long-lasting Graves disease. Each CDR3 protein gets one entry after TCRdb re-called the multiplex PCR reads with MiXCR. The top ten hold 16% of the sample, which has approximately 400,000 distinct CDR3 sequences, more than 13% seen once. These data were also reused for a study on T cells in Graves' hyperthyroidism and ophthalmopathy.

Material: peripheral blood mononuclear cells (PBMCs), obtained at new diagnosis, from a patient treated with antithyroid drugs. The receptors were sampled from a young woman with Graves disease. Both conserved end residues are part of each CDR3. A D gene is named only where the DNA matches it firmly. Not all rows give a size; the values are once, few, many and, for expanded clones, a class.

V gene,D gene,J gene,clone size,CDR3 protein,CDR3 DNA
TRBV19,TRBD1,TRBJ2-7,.,CASSIRDRPNKQYF,TGTGCCAGTAGTATCCGGGACAGACCTAACAAGCAGTACTTC
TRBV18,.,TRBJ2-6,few,CASSPRDSSSGANVLTF,TGTGCCAGCTCACCCCGGGACTCCAGCTCTGGGGCCAACGTCCTGACTTTC
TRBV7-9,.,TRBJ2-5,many,CASRRAERNAETQYF,TGTGCCAGCAGGCGCGCGGAGCGAAACGCGGAGACCCAGTACTTC
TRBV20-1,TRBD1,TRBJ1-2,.,CSASSTGGGYGYTF,TGCAGTGCGAGCTCGACAGGGGGGGGCTATGGCTACACCTTC
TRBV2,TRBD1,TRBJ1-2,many,CANLDRGLYGYTF,TGTGCCAACTTGGACAGGGGCCTCTATGGCTACACCTTC
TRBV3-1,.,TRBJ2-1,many,CASSHPADNEQFF,TGTGCCAGCAGCCACCCCGCGGACAATGAGCAGTTCTTC
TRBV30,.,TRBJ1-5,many,CAWSAGLNQPQHF,TGTGCCTGGAGCGCAGGGCTTAATCAGCCCCAGCATTTT
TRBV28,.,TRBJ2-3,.,CASSSLGTLTDTQYF,TGTGCCAGCAGTTCCCTCGGGACTCTGACAGATACGCAGTATTTT
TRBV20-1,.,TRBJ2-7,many,CSAKRGSMSYEQYF,TGCAGTGCTAAGCGAGGGAGTATGTCCTACGAGCAGTACTTC
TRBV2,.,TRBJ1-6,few,CASSESRRSPNSPLHF,TGTGCCAGCAGTGAGTCGCGGAGGTCTCCGAATTCACCCCTCCACTTT